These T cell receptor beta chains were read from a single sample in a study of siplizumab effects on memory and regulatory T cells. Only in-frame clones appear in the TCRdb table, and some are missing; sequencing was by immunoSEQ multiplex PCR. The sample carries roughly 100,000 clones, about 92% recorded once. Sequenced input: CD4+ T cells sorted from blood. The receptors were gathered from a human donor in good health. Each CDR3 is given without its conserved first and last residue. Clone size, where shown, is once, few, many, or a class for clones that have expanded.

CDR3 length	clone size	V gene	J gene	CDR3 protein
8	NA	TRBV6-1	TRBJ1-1	ATVRGEAF
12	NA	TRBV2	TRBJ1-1	ASGTKRSNTEAF
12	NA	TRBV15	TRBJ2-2	ATSREKNAGELF
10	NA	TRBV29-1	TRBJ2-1	SASTVTNEQF
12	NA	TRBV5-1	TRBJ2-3	ASSLLAGPDTQY
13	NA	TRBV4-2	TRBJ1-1	ASSQPGHMNTEAF
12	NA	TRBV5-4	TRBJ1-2	ASSRGQGLGGYT
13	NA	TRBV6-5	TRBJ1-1	ASRPAGTGDTEAF
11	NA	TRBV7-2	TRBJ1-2	ASSPAGGLGYT
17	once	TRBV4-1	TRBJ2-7	ASSPTGLAGGTLVYEQY
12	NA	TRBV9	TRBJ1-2	ASSVGQAHDGYT
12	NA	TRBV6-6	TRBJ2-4	ASSQRTYDDIQY
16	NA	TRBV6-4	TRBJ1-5	ASSDSGRDLDGNQPQH
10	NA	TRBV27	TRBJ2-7	ASRTGGYEQY
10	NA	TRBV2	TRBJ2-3	ASSEDTDTQY
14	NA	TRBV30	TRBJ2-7	AWSPPWRQPHYEQY
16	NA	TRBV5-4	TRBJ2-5	ASSLGTTSGGAGETQY
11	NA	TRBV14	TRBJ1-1	ASSRQTGGFAF
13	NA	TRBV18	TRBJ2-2	ASSPRDEGTGELF
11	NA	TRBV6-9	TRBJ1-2	ASSGQCNYGYT
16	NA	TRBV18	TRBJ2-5	ASSPRGIPGQRRETQY
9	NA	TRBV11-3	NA	ASSSIYEQY
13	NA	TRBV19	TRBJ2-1	ASSMGGYSYNEQF
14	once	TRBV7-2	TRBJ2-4	ASSNPSSGIKNIQY
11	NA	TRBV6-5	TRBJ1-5	ASTHGVGQPQH
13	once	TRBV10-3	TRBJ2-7	AISERGGEGNEQY
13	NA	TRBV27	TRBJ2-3	ASSLGTVGTDTQY
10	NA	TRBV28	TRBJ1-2	ASSPPGYGYT
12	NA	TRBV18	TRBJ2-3	ASSPTGGVDTQY
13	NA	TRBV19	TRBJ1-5	ASSEGTGGGQPQH
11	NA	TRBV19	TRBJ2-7	ASSIGQVGEQY
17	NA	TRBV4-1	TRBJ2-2	ASSQSQLAGGPNTGELF
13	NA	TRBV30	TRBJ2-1	AWSTLAGAYNEQF
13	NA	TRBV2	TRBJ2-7	ASSDDYPSHYEQY
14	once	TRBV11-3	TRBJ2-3	ASERLAGPSTDTQY
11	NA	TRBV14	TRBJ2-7	ASSRTGPYEQY
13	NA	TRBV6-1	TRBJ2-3	ASRKSPIGTDTQY
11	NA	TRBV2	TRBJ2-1	ASSDRYAGEQF
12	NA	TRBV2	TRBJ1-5	ASSSDRNNQPQH
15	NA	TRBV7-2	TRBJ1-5	ASSPGTGVWGNQPQH
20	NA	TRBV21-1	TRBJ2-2	ASSKEGQTTRYSAKNTGELF
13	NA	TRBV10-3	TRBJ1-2	AISDRVGTTNVYT
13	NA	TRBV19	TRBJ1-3	ASSMTSSSGNTIY
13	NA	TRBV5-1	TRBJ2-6	ASSPSQPGANVLT
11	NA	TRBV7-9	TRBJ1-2	ASSFSRGGGYT
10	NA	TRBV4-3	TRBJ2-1	ASSQSLNEQF
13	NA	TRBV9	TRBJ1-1	ASSVGVGPNTEAF
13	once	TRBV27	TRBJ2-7	ASSLTVRGPYEQY
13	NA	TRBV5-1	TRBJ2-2	ASSLVRGSTGELF
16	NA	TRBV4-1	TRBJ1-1	ASRHLRTKTSTDTEAF
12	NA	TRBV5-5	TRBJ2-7	ASSLVPGPYEQY
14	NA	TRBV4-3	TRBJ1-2	ASSLSRSFGGDGYT
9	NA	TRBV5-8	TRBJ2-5	ASSLIETQY
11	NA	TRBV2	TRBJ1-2	ASMGDFTRGYT
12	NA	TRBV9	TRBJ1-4	ASSVELSNEKLF
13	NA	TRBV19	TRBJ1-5	ASSILGQGNQPQH
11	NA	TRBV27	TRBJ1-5	ASSLQLNQPQH
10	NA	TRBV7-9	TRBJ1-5	ASAFSNQPQH
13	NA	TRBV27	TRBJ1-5	ASSLAQGNNQPQH
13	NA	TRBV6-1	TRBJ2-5	ATSLAGNWGETQY